This T cell receptor (beta chain) is from a study of T cells in Graves' hyperthyroidism and ophthalmopathy. TCR beta CDR3 region amplification was performed from RNA transcripts. Primed by the HTBI set, a first-round RT-PCR was run on the TCR CDR3. TCRdb called the multiplex PCR reads again in MiXCR, with one record for every CDR3 protein. The sample lists some 690,000 distinct CDR3 sequences; 15% to 20% were seen once. This clonotype was detected ten times or more. Absent ophthalmopathy progression within 18 months defined stable Graves' hyperthyroidism. Patients with uncontrolled infections, other autoimmune diseases, pregnancy or lactation were excluded. V shed 3 bases, J shed 4 bases, and the junction held 5 bases outside the gene matches. Germline loops: CDR1 MDHEN, CDR2 SYDVKM. This CDR3 contains 14 residues.

Material for sequencing was blood. This chain joins TRBV28 and TRBJ2-7; the match to TRBD2 covers 8 bases. This sequence was found in a man aged 45-65 years with Graves' hyperthyroidism. CDR3 loop: CASSFRGRRYEQYF. In DNA form, the CDR3 reads TGTGCCAGCAGTTTTCGCGGGAGGAGGTACGAGCAGTACTTC.